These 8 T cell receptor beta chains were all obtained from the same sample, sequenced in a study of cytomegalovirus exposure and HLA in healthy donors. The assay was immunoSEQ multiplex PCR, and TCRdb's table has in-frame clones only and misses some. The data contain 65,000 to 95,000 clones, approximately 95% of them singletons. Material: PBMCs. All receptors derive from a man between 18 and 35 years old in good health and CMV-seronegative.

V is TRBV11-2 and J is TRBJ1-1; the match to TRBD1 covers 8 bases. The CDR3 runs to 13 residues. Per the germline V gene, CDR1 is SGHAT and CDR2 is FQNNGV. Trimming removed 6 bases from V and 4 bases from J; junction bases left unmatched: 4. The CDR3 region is CASSTTGGTEAFF. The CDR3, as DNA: TGTGCCAGCAGTACCACAGGGGGCACTGAAGCTTTCTTT.

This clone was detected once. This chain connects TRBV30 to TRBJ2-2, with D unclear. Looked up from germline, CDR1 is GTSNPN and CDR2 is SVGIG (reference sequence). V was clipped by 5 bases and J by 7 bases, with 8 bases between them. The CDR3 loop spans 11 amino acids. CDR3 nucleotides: TGTGCCTGGGGAGAATTCGGGGAGCTGTTTTTT. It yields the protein CAWGEFGELFF.

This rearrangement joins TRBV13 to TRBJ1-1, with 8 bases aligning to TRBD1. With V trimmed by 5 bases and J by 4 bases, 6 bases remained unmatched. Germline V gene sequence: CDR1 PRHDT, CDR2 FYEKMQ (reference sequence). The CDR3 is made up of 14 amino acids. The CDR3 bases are TGTGCCAGCAGCCGAGATACAGGGGGCACTGAAGCTTTCTTT. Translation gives CASSRDTGGTEAFF.

This CDR3 reads CASSLPSSGGYTF. CDR3 sequence (DNA): TGTGCCAGCAGCTTACCCTCCTCGGGTGGCTACACCTTC. The J gene is TRBJ1-2, the V gene TRBV7-2; D unresolved. The germline V gene encodes CDR1 SGHTA and CDR2 FQGNSA. The V and J ends lost 2 bases and 7 bases respectively, with 11 bases between them. The CDR3 spans 13 residues.

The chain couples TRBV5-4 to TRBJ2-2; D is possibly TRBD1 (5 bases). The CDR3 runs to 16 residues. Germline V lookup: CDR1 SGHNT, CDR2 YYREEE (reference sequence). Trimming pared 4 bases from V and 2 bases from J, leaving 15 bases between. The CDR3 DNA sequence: TGTGCCAGCAGCGCCGGCAGGGCGCCCAACACCGGGGAGCTGTTTTTT. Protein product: CASSAGRAPNTGELFF.

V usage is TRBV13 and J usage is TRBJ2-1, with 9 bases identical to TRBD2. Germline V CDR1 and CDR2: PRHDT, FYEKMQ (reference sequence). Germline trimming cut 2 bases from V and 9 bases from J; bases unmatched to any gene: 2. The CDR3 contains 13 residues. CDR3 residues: CASSLRGGVEQFF. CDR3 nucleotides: TGTGCCAGCAGCTTACGCGGGGGGGTTGAGCAGTTCTTC.

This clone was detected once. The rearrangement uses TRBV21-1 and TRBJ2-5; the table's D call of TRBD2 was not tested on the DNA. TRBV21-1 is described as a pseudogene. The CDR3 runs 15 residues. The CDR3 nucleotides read TGTGCCAGCCCTTTAATAGAGGGTTCGGGCGAGACCCAGTACTTC. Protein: CASPLIEGSGETQYF.

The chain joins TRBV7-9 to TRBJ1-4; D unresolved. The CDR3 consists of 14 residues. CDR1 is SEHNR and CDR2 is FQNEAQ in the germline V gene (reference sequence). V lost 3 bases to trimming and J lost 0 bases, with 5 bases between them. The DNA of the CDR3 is TGTGCCAGCAGCTTGGGAGCAACTAATGAAAAACTGTTTTTT. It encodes CASSLGATNEKLFF.